These 17 T cell receptor beta chains originate from one sample sequenced in a study of OX40 agonist ivuxolimab in advanced cancers. Profiled with immunoSEQ multiplex PCR; TCRdb holds only in-frame clones, not every one. The data show 5,000 to 6,000 clones, about 67% seen once. Here the sequenced sample was CD4+ or CD8+ T cells sorted from blood, taken in a trial of the OX40 agonist ivuxolimab. These receptors were taken from an adult with an advanced solid tumor such as melanoma, head and neck, liver or kidney cancer.

This clone has just a few counts. V is TRBV7-9 and J is TRBJ2-3; D call uncertain. Germline V gene sequence: CDR1 SEHNR, CDR2 FQNEAQ (reference sequence). V gave up 5 bases and J gave up 4 bases, with 7 bases separating them. This CDR3 region has 12 residues. CDR3 residues: CASSHMADTQYF. In DNA, the CDR3 is TGTGCCAGCAGCCATATGGCAGATACGCAGTATTTT.

The chain uses TRBV5-8 and TRBJ1-3; no clear D gene. This CDR3 contains 11 residues. The germline V and J ends were trimmed by 1 base and 6 bases, with 2 bases remaining between them. Germline CDR1 is SGHTS and CDR2 is YDEGEE. CDR3 sequence: CASSLLNTIYF. The CDR3 bases are TGTGCCAGCAGCTTGTTAAACACCATATATTTT. Drawing the rest from reference TRBV5-8 and TRBJ1-3, the complete variable domain is EAGVTQSPTHLIKTRGQQATLRCSPISGHTSVYWYQQALGLGLQFLLWYDEGEERNRGNFPPRFSGRQFPNYSSELNVNALELEDSALYLCASSLLNTIYFGEGSWLTVV.

This chain uses TRBV4-3 with TRBJ2-7, with D tentatively TRBD2 (6 bases). CDR3 length: 15 amino acids. CDR1 and CDR2 from the germline V gene are LGHNA and YSLEER. With 0 bases removed from V and 9 bases from J, the gap between germline ends came to 18 bases. The CDR3 reads CASSQDRRGEQGQYF. The CDR3 region has the DNA TGCGCCAGCAGCCAAGATCGTCGCGGGGAGCAAGGGCAGTACTTC.

The V gene is TRBV7-9, the J gene TRBJ2-5, with 9 bases aligning to TRBD1. The CDR3 loop spans 15 amino acids. Germline V lookup: CDR1 SEHNR, CDR2 FQNEAQ (reference sequence). Trimming at V came to 5 bases and at J to 4 bases, leaving 8 bases not matched to a gene. The CDR3 loop is CASSGLLDRGETQYF. The CDR3 nucleotides are TGTGCCAGCAGCGGGCTTCTGGACAGGGGAGAGACCCAGTACTTC.

This clone was seen more than once but under ten times. Written as DNA, the CDR3 is TGTGCCAGCAGCCCCCCGGGGACAGACGCGAACACCGGGGAGCTGTTTTTT. Protein sequence: CASSPPGTDANTGELFF. V and J are TRBV7-9 and TRBJ2-2; 7 positions match TRBD1. Germline CDR1 SEHNR, CDR2 FQNEAQ (reference sequence). The J segment lost 0 bases and the V segment lost 5 bases, leaving 9 bases of the junction unmatched. The CDR3 sequence is 17 residues long.

The sample holds a few counts of this clone. CDR3 loop: CASSPTGGGGARETQYF. In nucleotides, the CDR3 is TGTGCCAGCAGCCCCACCGGAGGCGGGGGGGCCCGGGAGACCCAGTACTTC. This chain connects TRBV7-9 to TRBJ2-5; the match to TRBD2 covers 9 bases. V trimming: 5 bases; J trimming: 5 bases; junction bases outside the gene matches: 15. Germline CDR1 reads SEHNR; CDR2 reads FQNEAQ (reference sequence). CDR3 size: 17 residues.

The chain combines TRBV7-8 with TRBJ1-4, with a possible D match to TRBD1 (5 bases). V was trimmed by 5 bases and J by 8 bases, leaving 27 bases between them. Germline CDR1 reads SGHVS; CDR2 reads FQNEAQ. This CDR3 has 18 residues. The CDR3 DNA reads as TGTGCCAGCAGCGGCGCCCCTCTTTGGAGGGTGGGGGACGAAAAACTGTTTTTT. Its protein is CASSGAPLWRVGDEKLFF.

In its sample, this clone was seen a few times. The chain uses TRBV29-1 and TRBJ2-4; D possibly matches TRBD1 or TRBD2 (5 bases each). Looked up from germline, CDR1 is SQVTM and CDR2 is ANQGSEA. The CDR3 runs 15 residues. Deletions cut 3 bases from V and 1 base from J, with 13 bases between. This CDR3 is CSVERAGMAKNIQYF. The CDR3 DNA reads as TGCAGCGTTGAGAGGGCAGGGATGGCCAAAAACATTCAGTACTTC.

This clone has more than one count but fewer than ten. The gene calls are TRBV5-1 and TRBJ2-3; no clear D. V gave up 1 base and J gave up 5 bases, with 8 bases separating them. CDR1 and CDR2 (germline): SGHRS, YFSETQ. This CDR3 is built from 13 residues. As DNA, the CDR3 is TGCGCCAGCAGCTTGTTCGCTGGAGATACGCAGTATTTT. Translating it yields CASSLFAGDTQYF.

The gene calls are TRBV13 and TRBJ2-5, with 9 nucleotides matching TRBD2. J was trimmed by 4 bases and V by 4 bases; bases with no gene match: 7. In germline, CDR1 is PRHDT, CDR2 FYEKMQ (reference sequence). The CDR3 runs 15 residues. CDR3 coding DNA: TGTGCCAGCAGCTCTCGAGCGGGGGGCATAGAGACCCAGTACTTC. It yields the protein CASSSRAGGIETQYF.

With regard to this clone: Its ends do not fully match the called genes, so a read error is possible. The gene calls are TRBV7-7 and TRBJ2-1; D might be TRBD1 or TRBD2, each matching 6 bases. Germline CDR1 and CDR2: SSHAT and FNYEAQ (reference sequence). The CDR3 covers 16 residues. CDR3 DNA sequence: TGTGCTAGCAGCTTAGGGGGGTGGACGGAGTACAATGAGCAGTTCTTC. Translating gives CASSLGGWTEYNEQFF.

The chain recombines TRBV28 with TRBJ2-6; 7 bases fit TRBD1. Per germline, CDR1 MDHEN and CDR2 SYDVKM. V gave up 6 bases and J gave up 2 bases; unmatched junction bases: 7. This CDR3 has 16 amino acids. CDR3 DNA sequence: TGTGCCAGCAGCCACAGACAGGGACCTGGGGCCAACGTCCTGACTTTC. It encodes CASSHRQGPGANVLTF. Variable domain in full (rest from reference TRBV28 and TRBJ2-6): DVKVTQSSRYLVKRTGEKVFLECVQDMDHENMFWYRQDPGLGLRLIYFSYDVKMKEKGDIPEGYSVSREKKERFSLILESASTNQTSMYLCASSHRQGPGANVLTFGAGSRLTVL.

The V gene is TRBV7-9, the J gene TRBJ1-1; D gene ambiguous. Trimming removed 7 bases at V and 4 bases at J, with 10 bases between. The germline gives CDR1 SEHNR, CDR2 FQNEAQ (reference sequence). CDR3 size: 12 residues. The CDR3 DNA follows: TGTGCCAGCAAGGATTTTGGCACTGAAGCTTTCTTT. Amino acids: CASKDFGTEAFF.

This clone came up once. The chain uses TRBV7-9 and TRBJ1-2; unclear D gene. The CDR3 is made up of 11 amino acids. Germline V gives CDR1 SEHNR, CDR2 FQNEAQ (reference sequence). V was trimmed by 11 bases and J by 8 bases, leaving 15 bases between them. The CDR3: CAGTGSDGYTF. Here the CDR3 DNA reads TGTGCCGGAACTGGGTCCGACGGCTACACCTTC. The variable domain in full, with the rest retrieved from reference TRBV7-9 and TRBJ1-2, is DTGVSQNPRHKITKRGQNVTFRCDPISEHNRLYWYRQTLGQGPEFLTYFQNEAQLEKSRLLSDRFSAERPKGSFSTLEIQRTEQGDSAMYLCAGTGSDGYTFGSGTRLTVV.

The chain carries TRBV7-9 and TRBJ1-5; TRBD1 might be the D (6 bases). Germline CDR1 is SEHNR and CDR2 is FQNEAQ (reference sequence). This CDR3 has 15 residues. V was cut by 7 bases and J by 1 base, with 14 bases left in between. The CDR3 DNA reads TGTGCCAGCACCCAGGGGAGGGGGAGCAATCAGCCCCAGCATTTT. This codes for CASTQGRGSNQPQHF.

The chain combines TRBV7-9 with TRBJ1-1, with a tentative D call TRBD1 (5 bases). V lost 10 bases, J lost 0 bases, and 15 bases lay in between. Germline V gene lookup returns CDR1 SEHNR and CDR2 FQNEAQ (reference sequence). The CDR3 sequence is 14 residues long. The CDR3 DNA sequence: TGTGCCACCGACTCCAGGGATTTGAACACTGAAGCTTTCTTT. Amino acid sequence: CATDSRDLNTEAFF.

A few counts support this clone. The chain links TRBV7-8 to TRBJ2-2, with 8 positions matching TRBD1. Germline V gene data show CDR1 as SGHVS and CDR2 as FQNEAQ. This CDR3 has 18 amino acids. The V gene end was trimmed by 3 bases and the J gene end by 4 bases; junction bases not matched to a gene: 13. The CDR3 loop reads CASSFYSGGALVTGELFF. The CDR3 bases are TGTGCCAGCAGCTTTTACTCAGGGGGCGCTTTGGTCACCGGGGAGCTGTTTTTT.